This T cell receptor beta chain appears in the sequencing data of a study of blood T cell repertoires in COVID-19. The method was immunoSEQ multiplex PCR; TCRdb's version includes in-frame clones alone and lacks a portion of them. The repertoire holds a few hundred thousand clones, roughly 86% seen once, with about 8.6% in the top ten. Germline V gene sequence: CDR1 SGDLS, CDR2 YYNGEE. The CDR3 spans 16 residues. With V trimmed by 0 bases and J by 6 bases, 8 bases remained unmatched. The chain combines TRBV9 with TRBJ2-2; 7 nucleotides line up with TRBD2. Sequencing input: peripheral blood. The source is a man between 18 and 35 years old with active or convalescent COVID-19. Here the CDR3 DNA reads TGTGCCAGCAGCGTAGTAAGCGGGGAGGTGGCCGGGGAGCTGTTTTTT. It is translated as CASSVVSGEVAGELFF. Based on the CDR3 plus reference TRBV9 and TRBJ2-2, the full variable domain is DSGVTQTPKHLITATGQRVTLRCSPRSGDLSVYWYQQSLDQGLQFLIQYYNGEERAKGNILERFSAQQFPDLHSELNLSSLELGDSALYFCASSVVSGEVAGELFFGEGSRLTVL.